These T cell receptor beta chains were read from a single sample in a study of T cells after yellow fever vaccination. TCRdb analysed the 5' RACE reads with MiXCR anew, one entry per CDR3 protein. Of 310,000 or so distinct CDR3 sequences in the sample, around 4% were seen once. This specimen consisted of PBMCs, obtained on the day of the yellow fever booster vaccination. These receptors all stem from a man aged 18 to 30 who received the YFV17D yellow fever vaccine. Both conserved end residues are part of each CDR3. The D gene is left open where the match is weak. Clone size is stated in some rows and not others, as once, few, many or a class when expanded.

J gene | V gene | clone size | D gene | CDR3 DNA | CDR3 protein
TRBJ2-3 | TRBV20-1 | many | TRBD2 | TGCAGTGCTAGGCCCCTTGGGCGGGGGTTAGATACGCAGTATTTT | CSARPLGRGLDTQYF
TRBJ2-6 | TRBV4-1 | . | . | TGCGCCAGCAGCTCCTACCTCTCTGGGGCCAACGTCCTGACTTTC | CASSSYLSGANVLTF
TRBJ2-5 | TRBV15 | many | TRBD1 | TGTGCCACCAGCAGAGCAGGCTGGGACAGTCACGGGACCCAGTACTTC | CATSRAGWDSHGTQYF
TRBJ2-1 | TRBV14 | . | TRBD2 | TGTGCCAGCAGCCAATCTAGCGGGGGGAGATGGGAGCAGTTCTTC | CASSQSSGGRWEQFF
TRBJ1-2 | TRBV12-3/TRBV12-4 | few | . | TGTGCCAGCAGTTTGTCACAGGGTTGGGGCTACACCTTC | CASSLSQGWGYTF
TRBJ1-2 | TRBV7-9 | many | . | TGTGCCAGCAGCAGCTTTTTAGGGGGGGGACCGTACTTGTCTGGCTACACCTTC | CASSSFLGGGPYLSGYTF
TRBJ1-5 | TRBV20-1 | many | . | TGCAGTGCTAGGGGGAGGTGGCTTGGCAATCAGCCCCAGCATTTT | CSARGRWLGNQPQHF
TRBJ2-1 | TRBV4-2 | many | . | TGTGCCAGCAGCCCCTACGGGGGTTACAATGAGCAGTTCTTC | CASSPYGGYNEQFF
TRBJ2-2 | TRBV24-1 | many | . | TGTGCCACCAGTGACTCTGGGTGGCTTAGGAACACCGGGGAGCTGTTTTTT | CATSDSGWLRNTGELFF
TRBJ1-1 | TRBV6-2/TRBV6-3 | many | . | TGTGCCAGCAGTTACTTCAGGGGTCGAGCTTTCTTT | CASSYFRGRAFF
TRBJ2-3 | TRBV6-5 | few | . | TGTGCCAGCAGTTACGGAGGTAGCACAGATACGCAGTATTTT | CASSYGGSTDTQYF
TRBJ2-7 | TRBV29-1 | many | TRBD1 | TGCAGCGTTGAAATACCCGGACAGGGCCGATACGAGCAGTACTTC | CSVEIPGQGRYEQYF
TRBJ1-4 | TRBV14 | few | . | TGTGCCAGCAGCCGGACGGTATACTATGAAAAACTGTTTTTT | CASSRTVYYEKLFF
TRBJ1-2 | TRBV6-6 | . | . | TGTGCCAGCAGTTACCCCCCGGGTAGGGACTATGGCTACACCTTC | CASSYPPGRDYGYTF
TRBJ2-1 | TRBV15 | . | . | TGTGCCACCAGCAGGACGTTAGCGAAGAATGAGCAGTTCTTC | CATSRTLAKNEQFF
TRBJ2-5 | TRBV7-9 | few | TRBD2 | TGTGCCAGCAGCTTAAGTGGGACTAGGCGTGTAGAGACCCAGTACTTC | CASSLSGTRRVETQYF
TRBJ2-3 | TRBV7-2 | many | . | TGTGCCAGCAGCTTAGCGCCCGCCACAGATACGCAGTATTTT | CASSLAPATDTQYF
TRBJ1-4 | TRBV24-1 | many | . | TGTGCCACCAGCACCGGGACAACCGGCGAAAAACTGTTTTTT | CATSTGTTGEKLFF
TRBJ2-2 | TRBV20-1 | many | . | TGCAGTGCTCGTGACCGGGCTCGACCCGGGGAGCTGTTTTTT | CSARDRARPGELFF
TRBJ2-3 | TRBV20-1 | many | TRBD2 | TGCAGTGCTTCCTCGGGGGGACTAGCGGGAACGACAGATACGCAGTATTTT | CSASSGGLAGTTDTQYF
TRBJ1-1 | TRBV7-6 | . | TRBD1 | TGTGCCAGCAGCTCACGACAGGGTTTGGTGACTGAAGCTTTCTTT | CASSSRQGLVTEAFF
TRBJ2-7 | TRBV4-1 | few | TRBD1 | TGCGCCAGCAGCCATGGACAGGGTTCTTCCTACGAGCAGTACTTC | CASSHGQGSSYEQYF
TRBJ2-7 | TRBV6-6 | many | TRBD1 | TGTGCCAGCAGTTACTCGTATGGGACAGGCCCTTTTGGGGAGCAGTACTTC | CASSYSYGTGPFGEQYF
TRBJ2-1 | TRBV6-1 | . | TRBD1 | TGTGCCAGCAGTGACAGGGGGCTAAAACGGCAGTTCTTC | CASSDRGLKRQFF
TRBJ1-2 | TRBV5-1 | . | . | TGCGCCAGCAGCTTGGGCCCTCATGGCTTCACCTTC | CASSLGPHGFTF
TRBJ2-7 | TRBV14 | many | TRBD1 | TGTGCCAGCAGCCGGCCGGGACAGGGATACGAGCAGTACTTC | CASSRPGQGYEQYF
TRBJ2-5 | TRBV7-2 | . | TRBD1 | TGTGCCAGCAGCGCTCAACAGGGGCCAACACAAGAGACCCAGTACTTC | CASSAQQGPTQETQYF
TRBJ2-3 | TRBV7-3 | many | TRBD2 | TGTGCCAGCAGCCCATTAGCGGGGGGCGAACTAGATACGCAGTATTTT | CASSPLAGGELDTQYF
TRBJ1-2 | TRBV7-9 | many | . | TGTGCCAGCAGCGTCGGGAGGCTTGAGGGCTACACCTTC | CASSVGRLEGYTF
TRBJ2-5 | TRBV7-3 | many | TRBD2 | TGTGCCAGCAGCCAGGTAGCGGGGCGGGAGACCCAGTACTTC | CASSQVAGRETQYF
TRBJ2-1 | TRBV4-2 | few | TRBD2 | TGTGCCAGCAGCCTTACTCCGATAGCGGGTCTATACAATGAGCAGTTCTTC | CASSLTPIAGLYNEQFF
TRBJ1-1 | TRBV24-1 | many | . | TGTGCCTCGCGAGAGGGGGAGGGGACTGAAGCTTTCTTT | CASREGEGTEAFF
TRBJ1-2 | TRBV18 | many | . | TGTGCCAGCTCACTCTGGACGGATTATGGCTACACCTTC | CASSLWTDYGYTF
TRBJ1-4 | TRBV20-1 | few | . | TGCAGTGCCCGAGAGGGTCGGGGAACAACTAATGAAAAACTGTTTTTT | CSAREGRGTTNEKLFF
TRBJ2-3 | TRBV4-3 | . | . | TGCGCCAGCAGCCAAGAGGTCTCAGATACGCAGTATTTT | CASSQEVSDTQYF
TRBJ2-2 | TRBV6-5 | . | TRBD2 | TGTGCCAGCAGTTACGATAGCGGGGGGACCGGGGAGCTGTTTTTT | CASSYDSGGTGELFF
TRBJ2-7 | TRBV2 | . | TRBD2 | TGTGCCAGCAGTGAAAGGTCGTGGCTAGCGGGCCCCTCCGAGCAGTACTTC | CASSERSWLAGPSEQYF
TRBJ2-5 | TRBV7-2 | few | . | TGTGCCAGCACCGGTGGTGGAGGGTCATGGGAGACCCAGTACTTC | CASTGGGGSWETQYF
TRBJ1-4 | TRBV5-1 | many | TRBD1 | TGCGCCACCCGGACAGGGCCTAATGAAAAACTGTTTTTT | CATRTGPNEKLFF
TRBJ1-2 | TRBV5-1 | few | . | TGCGCCAGCAGCTTGGCCGGAAACAGCCTCTATGGCTACACCTTC | CASSLAGNSLYGYTF
TRBJ2-5 | TRBV5-6 | . | TRBD1 | TGTGCCAGCAGCTTTGTGTCCCGGGACAGGGAGACCCAGTACTTC | CASSFVSRDRETQYF
TRBJ1-2 | TRBV6-5 | few | . | TGTGCCAGCAGAATTCAGGGTTTAGGCTATGGCTACACCTTC | CASRIQGLGYGYTF
TRBJ1-1 | TRBV6-6 | few | . | TGTGCCAGCAGTCCTTACCCTTCGTTTTTCGAAGCTTTCTTT | CASSPYPSFFEAFF
TRBJ2-1 | TRBV30 | few | . | TGTGCCTGGAGCTGGTCCGGGGGGCAGTTCTTC | CAWSWSGGQFF
TRBJ2-7 | TRBV2 | few | TRBD1 | TGTGCCAGCACGCGGGGGACAGGGTCCTACGAGCAGTACTTC | CASTRGTGSYEQYF
TRBJ1-1 | TRBV5-1 | . | . | TGCGCCAGCAGCCCCGACCTGAACTCTGAAGCTTTCTTT | CASSPDLNSEAFF
TRBJ2-1 | TRBV5-1 | many | TRBD2 | TGCGCCAGCAGCACACCGACTAGCGGGAGCTCCTACAATGAGCAGTTCTTC | CASSTPTSGSSYNEQFF
TRBJ2-4 | TRBV6-2/TRBV6-3 | few | TRBD1 | TGTGCCAGCAGTTACGCGGGACAGGCGGGGAACATTCAGTACTTC | CASSYAGQAGNIQYF
TRBJ2-2 | TRBV6-5 | . | . | TGTGCCAGCAGTTACTTCAGGACGAACACCGGGGAGCTGTTTTTT | CASSYFRTNTGELFF